These 13 T cell receptor beta chains came from one sample sequenced in a study of long-term antiretroviral therapy in people with HIV. Samples were assayed with immunoSEQ v3.0 at survey level. Clones were sequenced by immunoSEQ multiplex PCR, and TCRdb holds only the in-frame ones, with some missing. Found here are some 40,000 clones, more than 80% of them singletons; the top ten hold roughly 6.1%. The sequenced sample was unsorted PBMCs, obtained 3.1 years after starting antiretroviral therapy. Receptors originate from a woman between 50 and 59 years old with HIV.

The V gene is TRBV5-4, the J gene TRBJ2-7, with D perhaps TRBD1 or TRBD2 (6 bases each). CDR1 SGHNT and CDR2 YYREEE come from the germline V gene (reference sequence). V lost 1 base, J lost 4 bases, and 12 bases lay in between. This CDR3 contains 14 residues. CDR3 region: CASSLSGAVYEQYF. As DNA, the CDR3 is TGTGCCAGCAGCTTGTCGGGGGCTGTATACGAGCAGTACTTC.

The rearrangement uses TRBV28 and TRBJ2-1, with no clear D. Per germline, CDR1 MDHEN and CDR2 SYDVKM. Between the trimmed V and J ends, which lost 4 bases and 1 base, there was a span of 8 bases. This CDR3 contains 14 residues. The CDR3 reads CASSSSRSYNEQFF. CDR3 nucleotide sequence: TGTGCCAGCAGTTCATCGAGGTCCTACAATGAGCAGTTCTTC.

Regarding this clone: The same CDR3 arises from other DNA sequences in this sample as well. The chain joins TRBV7-8 to TRBJ2-7, with 8 bases lining up with TRBD1. CDR1 SGHVS and CDR2 FQNEAQ come from the germline V gene. The CDR3 loop spans 14 amino acids. Trimming took 5 bases from V and 4 from J; bases not matched to a gene: 7. The DNA for the CDR3 is TGTGCCAGCAGCCTTGGGACAGGCCCTTACGAGCAGTACTTC. This encodes CASSLGTGPYEQYF.

The V and J genes are TRBV5-1 and TRBJ1-2; D uncertain. Germline assignment: CDR1 SGHRS and CDR2 YFSETQ. The length of the CDR3 is 15 residues. Trimming stripped 0 bases from V and 2 bases from J, with 11 bases between. CDR3 nucleotide sequence: TGCGCCAGCAGCTTGGCCCGGGGTCGGAACTATGGCTACACCTTC. Amino acids: CASSLARGRNYGYTF.

The chain couples TRBV27 to TRBJ2-7, with D unresolved. The germline V and J ends were trimmed by 7 bases and 0 bases, with 13 bases remaining between them. The CDR3 has 14 amino acids. CDR1 MNHEY and CDR2 SMNVEV come from the germline V gene (reference sequence). The CDR3 nucleotides are TGTGCCAGCAAGATCACGCCCACCTCCTACGAGCAGTACTTC. It translates to CASKITPTSYEQYF.

The CDR3 DNA reads TGTGCCAGCAGTTACTCGGATACTAACTATGGCTACACCTTC. It is translated as CASSYSDTNYGYTF. The chain joins TRBV6-5 to TRBJ1-2; unclear D gene. The CDR3 sequence is 14 residues long. V was cut by 0 bases and J by 0 bases, with 5 bases left in between. Germline CDR1 and CDR2: MNHEY and SVGAGI.

This chain links TRBV5-5 with TRBJ2-7, with D possibly being TRBD1 (5 bases). Trimming stripped 4 bases from V and 0 bases from J, with 20 bases between. From germline, CDR1 is SGHKS and CDR2 YYEKEE (reference sequence). The CDR3 is 17 residues long. The CDR3 loop reads CASSLYETALGSYEQYF. CDR3 nucleotide sequence: TGTGCCAGCAGCCTTTATGAGACAGCCCTGGGCTCCTACGAGCAGTACTTC.

The genes are TRBV25-1 and TRBJ2-1; 9 nucleotides match TRBD2. Trimming removed 5 bases from V and 6 bases from J; junction bases left unmatched: 5. The CDR3 contains 14 residues. The germline V gene encodes CDR1 MGHDK and CDR2 SYGVNS. In nucleotides, the CDR3 is TGTGCCAGCAGTACGGCTAGCGGGGTCAATGAGCAGTTCTTC. Its protein product is CASSTASGVNEQFF.

This clone was picked up one time. The rearrangement uses TRBV19 and TRBJ2-3; TRBD2 agrees at 9 bases. The CDR3 length is 14 residues. Germline CDR1 is LNHDA and CDR2 is SQIVND (reference sequence). J gave up 3 bases and V 4 bases, and 2 bases lay outside the gene matches. CDR3: CASSSSGGTDTQYF. The CDR3 coding sequence is TGTGCCAGTAGTAGTAGCGGGGGAACAGATACGCAGTATTTT.

The rearrangement uses TRBV5-4 and TRBJ1-2; weak D call: TRBD1 (5 bases). CDR3 size: 14 residues. The V end was cut by 2 bases, the J end by 5 bases, with 13 bases between. CDR1 and CDR2 from the germline V gene are SGHNT and YYREEE (reference sequence). The CDR3 is CASSFKGADYGYTF. The CDR3 nucleotides read TGTGCCAGCAGCTTCAAAGGGGCCGATTATGGCTACACCTTC.

To note about this clone: One end of the junction varies from germline; a read error may be responsible. The chain carries TRBV7-7 and TRBJ2-5; D is undetermined. This CDR3 spans 13 amino acids. The V gene's germline CDR1 is SSHAT and CDR2 FNYEAQ (reference sequence). CDR3 sequence: CASSSDPLQTQYF. The CDR3 coding sequence is TGTGCTAGCAGCTCCGACCCGCTGCAGACCCAGTACTTC.

The V gene is TRBV14, the J gene TRBJ1-6; D gene uncertain. Germline-derived CDR1 and CDR2 are SGHDN and FVKESK. CDR3 size: 17 residues. V dropped 3 bases and J dropped 0 bases, with 12 bases sitting between them. CDR3 sequence: CASSQTVGNSYNSPLHF. For the CDR3, the DNA is TGTGCCAGCAGCCAGACGGTAGGAAACTCCTATAATTCACCCCTCCACTTT.

The chain employs TRBV5-6 and TRBJ1-2; D unresolved. In germline, CDR1 is SGHDT, CDR2 YYEEEE. The V and J ends lost 7 bases and 1 base respectively, with 8 bases between them. The CDR3 has 12 amino acids. The CDR3 DNA sequence: TGTGCCAGCGGGCAAATTAACTATGGCTACACCTTC. This translates into CASGQINYGYTF.